This TCR beta chain emerged from a study of control samples from healthy donors and cancer patients. Here immunoSEQ multiplex PCR was the method, and the copy in TCRdb shows in-frame clones only, minus some. This sample yields approximately 100,000 clones, of which less than 95% are seen a single time; under 4% belongs to the top ten. Germline CDR1 and CDR2: MNHEY and SVGAGI. There are 12 residues in the CDR3. The V end was cut by 8 bases, the J end by 4 bases, with 9 bases between. The rearrangement uses TRBV6-5 and TRBJ1-3; tentatively, D is TRBD1 (5 bases). The source is a woman aged 18-30 years in good health. Sequenced sample: blood. The CDR3 DNA reads TGTGCCAGCTCGGGACTGGGAAACACCATATATTTT. Encoded protein: CASSGLGNTIYF.